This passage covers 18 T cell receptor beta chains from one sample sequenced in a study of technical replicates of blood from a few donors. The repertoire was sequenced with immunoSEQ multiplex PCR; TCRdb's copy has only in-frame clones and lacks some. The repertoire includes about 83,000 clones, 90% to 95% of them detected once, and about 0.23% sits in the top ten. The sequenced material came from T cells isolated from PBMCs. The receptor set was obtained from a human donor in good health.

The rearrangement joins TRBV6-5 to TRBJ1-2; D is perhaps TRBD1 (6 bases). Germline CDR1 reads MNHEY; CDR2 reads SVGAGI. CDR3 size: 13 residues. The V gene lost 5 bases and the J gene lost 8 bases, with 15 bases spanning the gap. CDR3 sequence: CASSARGEGGYTF. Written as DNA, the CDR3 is TGTGCCAGCAGTGCCAGGGGCGAGGGGGGCTACACCTTC.

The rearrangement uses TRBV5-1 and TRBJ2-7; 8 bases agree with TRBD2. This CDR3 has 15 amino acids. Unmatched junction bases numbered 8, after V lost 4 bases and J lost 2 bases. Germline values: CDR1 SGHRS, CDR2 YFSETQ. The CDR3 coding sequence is TGCGCCAGCAGCCTAAGCGGGAGAGGGGCCTACGAGCAGTACTTC. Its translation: CASSLSGRGAYEQYF. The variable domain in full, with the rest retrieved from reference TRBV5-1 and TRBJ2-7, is KAGVTQTPRYLIKTRGQQVTLSCSPISGHRSVSWYQQTPGQGLQFLFEYFSETQRNKGNFPGRFSGRQFSNSRSEMNVSTLELGDSALYLCASSLSGRGAYEQYFGPGTRLTVT.

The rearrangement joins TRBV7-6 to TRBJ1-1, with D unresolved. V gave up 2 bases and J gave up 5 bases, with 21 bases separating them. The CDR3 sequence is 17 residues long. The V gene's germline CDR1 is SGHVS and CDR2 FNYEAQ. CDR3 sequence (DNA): TGTGCCAGCAGCTTATCGTCCGGGAGTGGTGTAAAAACTGAAGCTTTCTTT. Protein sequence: CASSLSSGSGVKTEAFF.

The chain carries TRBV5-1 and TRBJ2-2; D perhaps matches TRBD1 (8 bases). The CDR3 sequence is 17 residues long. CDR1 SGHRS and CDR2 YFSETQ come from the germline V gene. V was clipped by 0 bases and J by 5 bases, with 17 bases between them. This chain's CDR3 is CASSLVGRTGRTGELFF. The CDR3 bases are TGCGCCAGCAGCTTGGTCGGGAGGACAGGGAGGACCGGGGAGCTGTTTTTT.

CDR3 DNA sequence: TGTGCCAGCAGTCCCAGGGGATCCCTCCAAGAGACCCAGTACTTC. Translation: CASSPRGSLQETQYF. V and J are TRBV13 and TRBJ2-5, with D possibly matching TRBD1 (6 bases). Per germline, CDR1 PRHDT and CDR2 FYEKMQ (reference sequence). V lost 6 bases to trimming and J lost 1 base, with 15 bases between them. The CDR3 runs to 15 residues.

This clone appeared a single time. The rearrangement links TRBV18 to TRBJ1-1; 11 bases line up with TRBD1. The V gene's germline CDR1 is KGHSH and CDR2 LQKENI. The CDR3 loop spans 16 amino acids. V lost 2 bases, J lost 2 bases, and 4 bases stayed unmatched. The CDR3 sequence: CASSPGQGAVNTEAFF. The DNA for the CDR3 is TGTGCCAGCTCACCAGGACAGGGGGCAGTTAACACTGAAGCTTTCTTT.

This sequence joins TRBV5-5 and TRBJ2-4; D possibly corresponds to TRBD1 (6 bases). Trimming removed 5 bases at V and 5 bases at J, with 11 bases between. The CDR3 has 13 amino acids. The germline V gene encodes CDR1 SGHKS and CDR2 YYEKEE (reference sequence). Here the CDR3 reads CASSSGTQNIQYF. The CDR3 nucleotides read TGTGCCAGCAGTTCCGGGACACAAAACATTCAGTACTTC.

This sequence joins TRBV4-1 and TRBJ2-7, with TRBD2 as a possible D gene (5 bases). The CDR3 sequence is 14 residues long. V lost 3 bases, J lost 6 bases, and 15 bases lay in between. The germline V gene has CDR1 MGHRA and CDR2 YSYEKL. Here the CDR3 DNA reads TGCGCCAGCAGCCACGATAGCGCTTTGGGCGAGCAGTACTTC. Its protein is CASSHDSALGEQYF.

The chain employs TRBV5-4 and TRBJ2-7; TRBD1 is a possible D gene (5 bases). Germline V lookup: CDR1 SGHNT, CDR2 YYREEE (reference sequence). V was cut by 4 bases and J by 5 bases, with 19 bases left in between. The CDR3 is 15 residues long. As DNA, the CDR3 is TGTGCCAGCAGCCCGAAACAAGGGGCAGGCCACGAGCAGTACTTC. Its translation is CASSPKQGAGHEQYF.

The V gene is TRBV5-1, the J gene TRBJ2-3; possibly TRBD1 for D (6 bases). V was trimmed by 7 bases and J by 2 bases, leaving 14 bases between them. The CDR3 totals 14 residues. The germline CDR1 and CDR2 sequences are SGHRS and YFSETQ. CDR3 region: CASVDRENTDTQYF. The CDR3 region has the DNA TGCGCCAGCGTGGACAGAGAAAACACAGATACGCAGTATTTT.

The CDR3 coding sequence is TGTGCCAGCAGCGTATCTTTTGATGGCCTGCAGTTCTTC. Translation gives CASSVSFDGLQFF. The chain joins TRBV9 to TRBJ2-1; D remains ambiguous. CDR1 and CDR2 (germline): SGDLS, YYNGEE. Trimming took off 1 base at V and 12 bases at J, with 14 bases between the two ends. This CDR3 region has 13 residues. Variable domain in full (rest from reference TRBV9 and TRBJ2-1): DSGVTQTPKHLITATGQRVTLRCSPRSGDLSVYWYQQSLDQGLQFLIQYYNGEERAKGNILERFSAQQFPDLHSELNLSSLELGDSALYFCASSVSFDGLQFFGPGTRLTVL.

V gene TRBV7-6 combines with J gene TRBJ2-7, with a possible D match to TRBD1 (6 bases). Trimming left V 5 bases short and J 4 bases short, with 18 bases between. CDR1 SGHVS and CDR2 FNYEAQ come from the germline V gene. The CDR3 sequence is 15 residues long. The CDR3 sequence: CASSQETGLGYEQYF. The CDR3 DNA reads TGTGCCAGCAGCCAAGAAACAGGGCTGGGGTACGAGCAGTACTTC.

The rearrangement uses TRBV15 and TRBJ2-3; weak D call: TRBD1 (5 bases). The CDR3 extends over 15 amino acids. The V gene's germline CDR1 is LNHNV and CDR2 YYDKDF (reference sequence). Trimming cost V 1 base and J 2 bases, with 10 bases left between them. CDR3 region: CATSRGQGYTDTQYF. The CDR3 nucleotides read TGTGCCACCAGCAGAGGGCAGGGTTACACAGATACGCAGTATTTT.

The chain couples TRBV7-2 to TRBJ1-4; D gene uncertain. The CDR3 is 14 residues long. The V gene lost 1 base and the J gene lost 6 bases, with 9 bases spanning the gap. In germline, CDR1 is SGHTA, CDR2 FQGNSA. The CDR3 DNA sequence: TGTGCCAGCAGCTTAGACAGCACGTATGAAAAACTGTTTTTT. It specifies CASSLDSTYEKLFF.

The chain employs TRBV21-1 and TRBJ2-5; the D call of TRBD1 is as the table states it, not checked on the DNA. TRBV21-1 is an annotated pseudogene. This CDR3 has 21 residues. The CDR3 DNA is TGTGCCAGCAGCAAAAAAAGCCGAGGCTCTTCCGGGACAGGGCCTCAAGAGACCCAGTACTTC. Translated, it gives CASSKKSRGSSGTGPQETQYF.

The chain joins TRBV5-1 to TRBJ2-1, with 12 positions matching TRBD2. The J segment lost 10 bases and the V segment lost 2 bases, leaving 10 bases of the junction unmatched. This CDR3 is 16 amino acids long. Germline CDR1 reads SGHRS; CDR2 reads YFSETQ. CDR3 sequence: CASSFSLAGGPGEQFF. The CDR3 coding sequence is TGCGCCAGCAGCTTTAGTCTAGCGGGAGGGCCGGGGGAGCAGTTCTTC.

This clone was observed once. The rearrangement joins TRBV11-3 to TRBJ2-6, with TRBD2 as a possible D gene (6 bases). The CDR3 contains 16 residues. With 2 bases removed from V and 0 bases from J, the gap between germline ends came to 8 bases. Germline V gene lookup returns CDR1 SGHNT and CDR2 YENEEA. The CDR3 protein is CASSLSRGSGANVLTF. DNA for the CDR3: TGTGCCAGCAGCTTATCGCGGGGCTCTGGGGCCAACGTCCTGACTTTC.

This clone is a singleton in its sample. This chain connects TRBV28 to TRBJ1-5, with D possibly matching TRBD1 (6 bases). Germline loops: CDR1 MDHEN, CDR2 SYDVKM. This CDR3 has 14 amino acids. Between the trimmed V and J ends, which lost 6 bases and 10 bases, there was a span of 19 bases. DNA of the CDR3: TGTGCCAGCAGCCAATTCAGGGACATAAGCCCCCAGCATTTT. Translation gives CASSQFRDISPQHF.